One and the same sample provided the 12 T cell receptor beta chains below, sequenced in a study of blood T cells in healthy people across ages. With a J-beta primer mix and a sample-barcoded 5' primer, a second PCR ran about 6 to 11 cycles. TCRdb called the 5' RACE reads again in MiXCR, with one record for every CDR3 protein. Here the sample spans roughly 560,000 distinct CDR3 sequences, more than 20% being singletons. In addition, the sample was reused for a study of T cells of mothers and their children.

The sequenced sample consisted of blood. Source of these receptors: a boy aged 5-17 years in good health.

This clonotype was seen more than once but under ten times. The rearrangement links TRBV2 to TRBJ2-3; the D is unclear. The germline gives CDR1 SNHLY, CDR2 FYNNEI. Between the trimmed V and J ends, which lost 11 bases and 0 bases, there was a span of 9 bases. The CDR3 is made up of 12 amino acids. The CDR3 nucleotides read TGTGCCGATAGGTCCAGCACAGATACGCAGTATTTT. This encodes CADRSSTDTQYF.

A few counts support this clonotype. J is TRBJ2-5 and V is TRBV6-1, with 9 bases that match TRBD1. The end of the DNA is better explained by TRBJ2-7, so the J call may be wrong. CDR3 length: 12 residues. Germline CDR1 and CDR2: MNHNS and SASEGT. The CDR3 coding sequence is TGTGCCGTGATGGGACAGGGCTACGAGCAGTACTTC. As protein: CAVMGQGYEQYF.

In its sample, this clonotype was seen a few times. The chain employs TRBV15 and TRBJ2-2, with D perhaps TRBD2 (6 bases). V gave up 5 bases and J gave up 5 bases, with 12 bases separating them. There are 14 residues in the CDR3. CDR1 is LNHNV and CDR2 is YYDKDF in the germline V gene (reference sequence). CDR3 nucleotides: TGTGCCACCAGCTTGACGGGGAGGACCGGGGAGCTGTTTTTT. Protein: CATSLTGRTGELFF.

The chain links TRBV20-1 to TRBJ2-5; TRBD2 matches 10 bases. This CDR3 comprises 15 residues. Losses at the gene ends were 0 bases for V and 5 bases for J; bases not matched to a gene: 6. Germline loops: CDR1 DFQATT, CDR2 SNEGSKA (reference sequence). CDR3 coding DNA: TGCAGTGCTAGAGATCTTATTAGCGGGAGGGAGACCCAGTACTTC. It encodes CSARDLISGRETQYF.

V usage is TRBV6-2 or TRBV6-3 and J usage is TRBJ2-2; 7 positions match TRBD2. V lost 6 bases to trimming and J lost 4 bases; unmatched junction nucleotides: 5. CDR1 MNHEY and CDR2 SVGEGT come from the germline V gene. The length of the CDR3 is 14 residues. The CDR3 nucleotides read TGTGCCAGCAGCGCGACTAGCCCCACCGGGGAGCTGTTTTTT. This sequence encodes CASSATSPTGELFF.

This clonotype was seen many times. The chain couples TRBV6-5 to TRBJ1-2, with TRBD1 matching 9 bases. From germline, CDR1 is MNHEY and CDR2 SVGAGI. This CDR3 contains 16 residues. Trimming removed 2 bases from V and 3 bases from J; junction bases left unmatched: 7. The CDR3 sequence: CASSYQTGTGHYGYTF. CDR3 coding DNA: TGTGCCAGCAGTTACCAAACCGGGACAGGGCACTATGGCTACACCTTC.

This clonotype was observed a few times. The chain has TRBV28 and TRBJ1-1, with 7 bases aligning to TRBD1. V shed 6 bases and J 0 bases; nucleotides not matched to a gene: 7. Looked up from germline, CDR1 is MDHEN and CDR2 is SYDVKM. The length of the CDR3 is 15 residues. The DNA of the CDR3 is TGTGCCAGCAGCCAACCGGGACAGCTGAACACTGAAGCTTTCTTT. Its protein is CASSQPGQLNTEAFF.

For the CDR3, the DNA is TGTGCCAGCAGCCCCCGGGGTGGAGGATTCTACGAGCAGTACTTC. This encodes CASSPRGGGFYEQYF. The chain links TRBV7-3 to TRBJ2-5; D possibly corresponds to TRBD2 (5 bases). The DNA matches TRBJ2-7 better at its end, which makes the J call doubtful. The CDR3 is 15 residues long. Germline V CDR1 and CDR2: SGHTA, FQGTGA.

This clonotype was seen more than once but under ten times. The chain has TRBV11-2 and TRBJ2-7; D assignment may be TRBD1 or TRBD2 (5 bases each). CDR1 is SGHAT, CDR2 FQNNGV, per germline. V was trimmed by 4 bases and J by 5 bases, leaving 12 bases between them. This CDR3 is built from 13 residues. For the CDR3, the DNA is TGTGCCAGCAGCTCCCAGGGACGCCACGAGCAGTACTTC. Amino acids: CASSSQGRHEQYF.

The CDR3 loop reads CASSQEISGECYF. The CDR3 nucleotides read TGCGCCAGCAGCCAAGAGATCAGCGGAGAATGTTACTTC. The V call is TRBV4-3, the J call TRBJ2-7; a weak D match, TRBD2 (5 bases). The germline gives CDR1 LGHNA, CDR2 YSLEER. CDR3 size: 13 residues. V dropped 0 bases and J dropped 13 bases, with 16 bases sitting between them.

This clonotype appeared many times. The V gene is TRBV7-2, the J gene TRBJ2-5; no clear D. There are 12 residues in the CDR3. Trimming cost V 5 bases and J 2 bases, with 6 bases left between them. The germline CDR1 and CDR2 sequences are SGHTA and FQGNSA. For the CDR3, the DNA is TGTGCCAGCAGCCAACATCAAGAGACCCAGTACTTC. Amino acids: CASSQHQETQYF.

The J gene is TRBJ1-5, the V gene TRBV12-3 or TRBV12-4, with 10 bases identical to TRBD1. V was clipped by 6 bases and J by 4 bases; unmatched bases: 3. This CDR3 contains 14 residues. DNA of the CDR3: TGTGCCAGCAGCGAGGGACAGGGGAATCAGCCCCAGCATTTT. It codes for CASSEGQGNQPQHF.